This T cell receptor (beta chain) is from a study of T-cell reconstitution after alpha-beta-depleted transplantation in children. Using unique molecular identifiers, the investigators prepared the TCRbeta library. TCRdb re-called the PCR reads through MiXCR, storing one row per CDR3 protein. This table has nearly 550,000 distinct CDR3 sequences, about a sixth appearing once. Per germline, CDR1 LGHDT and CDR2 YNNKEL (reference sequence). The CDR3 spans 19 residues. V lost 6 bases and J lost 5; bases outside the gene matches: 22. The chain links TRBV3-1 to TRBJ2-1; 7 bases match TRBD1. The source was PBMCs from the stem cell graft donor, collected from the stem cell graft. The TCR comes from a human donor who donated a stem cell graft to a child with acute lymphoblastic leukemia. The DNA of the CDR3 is TGTGCCAGCAGTTTTTTGACAGGGCTGAAGAAGAGTGGCCACAATGAGCAGTTCTTC. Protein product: CASSFLTGLKKSGHNEQFF.